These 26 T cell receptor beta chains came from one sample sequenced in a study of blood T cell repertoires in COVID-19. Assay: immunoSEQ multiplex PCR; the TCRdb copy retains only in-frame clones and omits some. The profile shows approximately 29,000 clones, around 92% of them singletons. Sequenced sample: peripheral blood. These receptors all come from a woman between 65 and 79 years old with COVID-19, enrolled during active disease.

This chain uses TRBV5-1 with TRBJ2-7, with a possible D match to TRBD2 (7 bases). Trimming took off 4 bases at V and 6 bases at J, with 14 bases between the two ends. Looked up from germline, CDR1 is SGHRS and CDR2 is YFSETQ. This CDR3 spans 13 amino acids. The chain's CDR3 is CASSREGVGEQYF. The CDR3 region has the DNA TGCGCCAGCAGCAGGGAGGGGGTCGGCGAGCAGTACTTC.

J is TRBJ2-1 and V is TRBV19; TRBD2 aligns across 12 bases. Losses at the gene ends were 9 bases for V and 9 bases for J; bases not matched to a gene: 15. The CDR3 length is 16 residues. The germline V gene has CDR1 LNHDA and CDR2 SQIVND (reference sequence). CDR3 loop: CASRVPGTSGFIEQFF. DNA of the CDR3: TGTGCCAGCCGGGTACCGGGGACTAGCGGGTTTATTGAGCAGTTCTTC.

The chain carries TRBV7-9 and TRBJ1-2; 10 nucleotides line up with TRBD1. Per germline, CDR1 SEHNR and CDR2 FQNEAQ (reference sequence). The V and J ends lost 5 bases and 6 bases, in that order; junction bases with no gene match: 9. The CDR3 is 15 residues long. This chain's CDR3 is CASSAPWGQGHGYTF. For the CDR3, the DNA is TGTGCCAGCAGCGCGCCCTGGGGACAGGGGCATGGCTACACCTTC. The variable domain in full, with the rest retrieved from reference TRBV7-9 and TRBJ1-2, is DTGVSQNPRHKITKRGQNVTFRCDPISEHNRLYWYRQTLGQGPEFLTYFQNEAQLEKSRLLSDRFSAERPKGSFSTLEIQRTEQGDSAMYLCASSAPWGQGHGYTFGSGTRLTVV.

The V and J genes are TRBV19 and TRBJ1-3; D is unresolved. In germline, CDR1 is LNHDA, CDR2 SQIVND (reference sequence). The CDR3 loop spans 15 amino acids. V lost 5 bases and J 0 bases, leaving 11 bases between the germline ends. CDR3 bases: TGTGCCAGTAGTTATCTACAGAACTCTGGAAACACCATATATTTT. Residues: CASSYLQNSGNTIYF.

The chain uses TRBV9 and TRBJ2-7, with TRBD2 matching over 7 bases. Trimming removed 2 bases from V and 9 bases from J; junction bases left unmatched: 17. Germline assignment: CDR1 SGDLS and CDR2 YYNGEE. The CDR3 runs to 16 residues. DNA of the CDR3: TGTGCCAGCAGCGTTAGTAGCGGGTTCCTAGGCGACGGGCAGTACTTC. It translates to CASSVSSGFLGDGQYF.

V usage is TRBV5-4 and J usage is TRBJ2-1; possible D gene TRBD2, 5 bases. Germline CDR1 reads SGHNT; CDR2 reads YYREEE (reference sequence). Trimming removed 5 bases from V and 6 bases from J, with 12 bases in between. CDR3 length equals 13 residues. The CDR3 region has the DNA TGTGCCAGCAGTCCTCGGACTTCCAATGAGCAGTTCTTC. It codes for CASSPRTSNEQFF.

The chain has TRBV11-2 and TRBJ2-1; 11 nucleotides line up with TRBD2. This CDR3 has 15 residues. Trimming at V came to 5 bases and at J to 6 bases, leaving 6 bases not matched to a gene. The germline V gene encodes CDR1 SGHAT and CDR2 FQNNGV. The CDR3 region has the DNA TGTGCCAGCAGCCCTGTAGCGGGAGGGATCAATGAGCAGTTCTTC. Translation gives CASSPVAGGINEQFF. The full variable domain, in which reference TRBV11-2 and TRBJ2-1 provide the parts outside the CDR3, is EAGVAQSPRYKIIEKRQSVAFWCNPISGHATLYWYQQILGQGPKLLIQFQNNGVVDDSQLPKDRFSAERLKGVDSTLKIQPAKLEDSAVYLCASSPVAGGINEQFFGPGTRLTVL.

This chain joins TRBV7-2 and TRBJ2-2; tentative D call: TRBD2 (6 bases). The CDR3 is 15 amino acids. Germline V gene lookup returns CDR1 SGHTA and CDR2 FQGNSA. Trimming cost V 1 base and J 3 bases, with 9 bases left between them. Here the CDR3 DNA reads TGTGCCAGCAGCTTAGTATCGGGGGACACCGGGGAGCTGTTTTTT. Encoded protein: CASSLVSGDTGELFF. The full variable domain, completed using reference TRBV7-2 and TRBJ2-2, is GAGVSQSPSNKVTEKGKDVELRCDPISGHTALYWYRQSLGQGLEFLIYFQGNSAPDKSGLPSDRFSAERTGGSVSTLTIQRTQQEDSAVYLCASSLVSGDTGELFFGEGSRLTVL.

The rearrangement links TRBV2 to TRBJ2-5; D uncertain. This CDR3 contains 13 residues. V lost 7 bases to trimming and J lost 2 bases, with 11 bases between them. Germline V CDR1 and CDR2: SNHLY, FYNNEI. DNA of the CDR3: TGTGCCAGCACGCTACAGAGTCAAGAGACCCAGTACTTC. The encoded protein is CASTLQSQETQYF.

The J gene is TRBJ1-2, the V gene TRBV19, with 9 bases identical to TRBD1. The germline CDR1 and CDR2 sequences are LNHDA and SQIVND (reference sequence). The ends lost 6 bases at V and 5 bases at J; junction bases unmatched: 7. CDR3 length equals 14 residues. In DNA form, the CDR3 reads TGTGCCAGTAGGGGGACAGGGTACGATTATGGCTACACCTTC. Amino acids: CASRGTGYDYGYTF.

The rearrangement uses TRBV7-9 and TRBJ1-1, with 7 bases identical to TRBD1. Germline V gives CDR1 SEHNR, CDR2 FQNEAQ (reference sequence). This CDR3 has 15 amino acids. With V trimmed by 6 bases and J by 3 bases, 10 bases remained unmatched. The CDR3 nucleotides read TGTGCCAGCAGACTACGACAGGGAGTCGACACTGAAGCTTTCTTT. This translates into CASRLRQGVDTEAFF.

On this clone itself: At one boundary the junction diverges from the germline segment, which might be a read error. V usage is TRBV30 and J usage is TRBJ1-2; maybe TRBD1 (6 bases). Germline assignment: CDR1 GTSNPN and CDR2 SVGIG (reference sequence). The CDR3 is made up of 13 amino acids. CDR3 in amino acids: CATTGFGRDGYTF. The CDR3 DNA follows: TGCGCGACAACAGGGTTTGGGCGCGATGGCTACACCTTC.

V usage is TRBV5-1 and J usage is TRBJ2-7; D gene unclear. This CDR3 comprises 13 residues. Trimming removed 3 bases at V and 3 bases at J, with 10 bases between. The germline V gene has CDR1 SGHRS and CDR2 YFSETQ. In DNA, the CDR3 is TGCGCCAGCAGCTACGAAAACAGCTACGAGCAGTACTTC. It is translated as CASSYENSYEQYF.

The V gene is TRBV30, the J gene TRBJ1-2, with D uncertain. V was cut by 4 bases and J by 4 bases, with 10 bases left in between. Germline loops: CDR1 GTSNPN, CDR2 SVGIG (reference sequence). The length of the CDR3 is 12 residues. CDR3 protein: CAWTTGFYGYTF. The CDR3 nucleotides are TGTGCCTGGACTACGGGATTCTATGGCTACACCTTC. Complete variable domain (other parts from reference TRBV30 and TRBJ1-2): SQTIHQWPATLVQPVGSPLSLECTVEGTSNPNLYWYRQAAGRGLQLLFYSVGIGQISSEVPQNLSASRPQDRQFILSSKKLLLSDSGFYLCAWTTGFYGYTFGSGTRLTVV.

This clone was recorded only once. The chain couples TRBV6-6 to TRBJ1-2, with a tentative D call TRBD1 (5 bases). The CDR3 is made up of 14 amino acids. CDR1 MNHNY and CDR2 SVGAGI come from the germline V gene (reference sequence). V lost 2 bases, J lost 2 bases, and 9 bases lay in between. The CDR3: CASSYPGLNYGYTF. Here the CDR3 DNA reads TGTGCCAGCAGTTACCCGGGACTGAACTATGGCTACACCTTC.

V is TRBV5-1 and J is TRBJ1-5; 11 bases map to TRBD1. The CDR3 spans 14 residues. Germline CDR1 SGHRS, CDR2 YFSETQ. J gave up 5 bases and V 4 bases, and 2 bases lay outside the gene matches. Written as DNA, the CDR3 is TGCGCCAGCAGCGCGGGACAGGGGGATCAGCCCCAGCATTTT. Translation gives CASSAGQGDQPQHF.

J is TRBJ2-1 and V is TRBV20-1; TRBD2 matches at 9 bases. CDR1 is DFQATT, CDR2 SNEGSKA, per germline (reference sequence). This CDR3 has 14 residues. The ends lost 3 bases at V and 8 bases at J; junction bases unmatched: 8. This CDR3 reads CSASGGRGIDEQFF. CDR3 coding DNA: TGCAGTGCTAGTGGCGGGAGGGGTATCGATGAGCAGTTCTTC.

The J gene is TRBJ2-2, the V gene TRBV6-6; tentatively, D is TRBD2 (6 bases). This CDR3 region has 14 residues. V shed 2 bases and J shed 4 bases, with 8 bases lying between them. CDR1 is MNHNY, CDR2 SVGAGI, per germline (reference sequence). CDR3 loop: CASSYAGTTGELFF. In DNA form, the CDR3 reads TGTGCCAGCAGTTACGCGGGGACCACCGGGGAGCTGTTTTTT.

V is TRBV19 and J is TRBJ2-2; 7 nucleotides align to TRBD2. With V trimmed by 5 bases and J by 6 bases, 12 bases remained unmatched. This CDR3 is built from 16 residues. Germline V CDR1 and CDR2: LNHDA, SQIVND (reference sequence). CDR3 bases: TGTGCCAGTAGTCCCCAGGGAGGGAGTATCGCCGGGGAGCTGTTTTTT. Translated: CASSPQGGSIAGELFF.

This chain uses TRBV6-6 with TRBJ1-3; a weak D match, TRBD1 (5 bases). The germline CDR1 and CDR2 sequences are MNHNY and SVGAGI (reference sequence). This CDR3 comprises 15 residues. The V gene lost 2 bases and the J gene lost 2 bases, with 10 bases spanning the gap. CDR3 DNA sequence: TGTGCCAGCAGTTACGCCGGGGGGGCTGGAAACACCATATATTTT. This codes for CASSYAGGAGNTIYF.

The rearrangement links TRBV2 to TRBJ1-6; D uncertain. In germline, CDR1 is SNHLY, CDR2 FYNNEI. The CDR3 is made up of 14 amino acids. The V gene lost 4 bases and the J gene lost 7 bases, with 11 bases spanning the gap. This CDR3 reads CASSGFTLNSPLHF. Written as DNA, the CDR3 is TGTGCCAGCAGTGGTTTTACCCTAAATTCACCCCTCCACTTT.

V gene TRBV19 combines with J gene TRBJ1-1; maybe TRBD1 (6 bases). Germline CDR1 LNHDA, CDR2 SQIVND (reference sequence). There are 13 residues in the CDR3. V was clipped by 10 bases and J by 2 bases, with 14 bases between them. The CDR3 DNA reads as TGTGCCACCGCGCGGACAGTAAACACTGAAGCTTTCTTT. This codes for CATARTVNTEAFF.

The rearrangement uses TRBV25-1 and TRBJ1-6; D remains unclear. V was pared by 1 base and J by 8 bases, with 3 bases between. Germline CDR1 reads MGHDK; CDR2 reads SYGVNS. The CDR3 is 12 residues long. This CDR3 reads CASSESDSPLHF. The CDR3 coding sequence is TGTGCCAGCAGTGAATCGGATTCACCCCTCCACTTT.

The CDR3: CASSTHPNLKARNEKLFF. In DNA, the CDR3 is TGTGCCAGTAGTACACACCCCAACCTGAAGGCGAGGAATGAAAAACTGTTTTTT. The genes are TRBV19 and TRBJ1-4, with no clear D. The length of the CDR3 is 18 residues. CDR1 is LNHDA and CDR2 is SQIVND in the germline V gene (reference sequence). Trimming shortened V by 4 bases and J by 5 bases, and 23 bases separated the two germline ends.

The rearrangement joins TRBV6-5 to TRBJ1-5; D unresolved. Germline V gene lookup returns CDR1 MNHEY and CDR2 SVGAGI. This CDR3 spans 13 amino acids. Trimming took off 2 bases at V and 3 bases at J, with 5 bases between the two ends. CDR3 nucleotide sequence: TGTGCCAGCAGTTACGAGTTCAATCAGCCCCAGCATTTT. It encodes CASSYEFNQPQHF.

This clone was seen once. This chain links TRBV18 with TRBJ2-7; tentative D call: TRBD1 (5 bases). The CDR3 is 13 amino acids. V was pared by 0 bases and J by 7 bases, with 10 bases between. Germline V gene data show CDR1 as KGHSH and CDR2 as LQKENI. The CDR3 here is CASSPPSRAEQYF. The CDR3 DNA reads TGTGCCAGCTCACCACCTAGCAGGGCGGAGCAGTACTTC.